A selection of T cell receptor beta chains follows, all from one sample in a study of shared clonotypes between healthy human individuals. Sequencing used immunoSEQ multiplex PCR; TCRdb keeps in-frame clones, though not all of them. The top ten hold around 1.7% of the sample, which has hundreds of thousands of clones, roughly 73% seen once. Source material: memory CD4+ T cells sorted from blood. Receptors were obtained from a woman under 40 in good health. Both conserved end residues are part of each CDR3. Fields, in order: D gene, clone size, V gene, J gene, CDR3 protein, CDR3 DNA. D genes are given only for firm matches. Rows give clone size only sometimes, using once, few, many, or a class for an expanded clone.

>.|.|TRBV28|TRBJ1-5
CASSLGGRQGNQPQHF
TGTGCCAGCAGTTTGGGGGGTAGGCAGGGCAATCAGCCCCAGCATTTT
>.|.|TRBV28|TRBJ1-2
CASSGPFYGYTF
TGTGCCAGCAGCGGGCCTTTCTATGGCTACACCTTC
>TRBD1|.|TRBV5-1|TRBJ2-3
CASSYRDRGYTDTQYF
TGCGCCAGCAGCTACCGGGACAGGGGTTACACAGATACGCAGTATTTT
>.|.|TRBV28|TRBJ1-5
CASSAAGGGFRNQPQHF
TGTGCCAGCAGTGCCGCAGGAGGCGGGTTTCGCAATCAGCCCCAGCATTTT
>TRBD2|once|TRBV7-8|TRBJ2-1
CASSVQLAGGWGEQFF
TGTGCCAGCAGCGTGCAATTGGCGGGAGGGTGGGGTGAGCAGTTCTTC
>.|.|TRBV5-1|TRBJ1-2
CASSWQGMEGYTF
TGCGCCAGCAGCTGGCAGGGGATGGAGGGCTACACCTTC
>.|few|TRBV11-2|TRBJ2-3
CASSLGASWSTDTQYF
TGTGCCAGCAGCTTAGGGGCTAGCTGGAGCACAGATACGCAGTATTTT
>TRBD2|.|TRBV7-8|TRBJ2-3
CASSLGLAGDTDTQYF
TGTGCCAGCAGCTTAGGACTAGCGGGAGACACAGATACGCAGTATTTT
>.|.|TRBV28|TRBJ1-5
CASSGPQGYQPQHF
TGTGCCAGCAGTGGGCCCCAGGGATATCAGCCCCAGCATTTT
>.|.|TRBV11-2|TRBJ1-2
CASSLQERDGYTF
TGTGCCAGCAGCTTACAGGAGAGGGATGGCTACACCTTC
>.|.|TRBV7-3|TRBJ2-1
CASSFGGGNEQFF
TGTGCCAGCAGCTTCGGAGGGGGAAATGAGCAGTTCTTC
>TRBD1|.|TRBV25-1|TRBJ1-5
CASSEEGAVAQHF
TGTGCCAGCAGTGAAGAGGGGGCCGTTGCCCAGCATTTT
>.|.|TRBV28|TRBJ1-5
CASSSSGGFSNQPQHF
TGTGCCAGCAGTTCGAGTGGTGGATTTAGCAATCAGCCCCAGCATTTT
>TRBD2|.|TRBV5-4|TRBJ2-5
CASSSAGGPGETQYF
TGTGCCAGCAGCTCGGCGGGAGGGCCGGGGGAGACCCAGTACTTC
>.|.|TRBV7-7|TRBJ2-3
CASSLGETDTQYF
TGTGCCAGCAGCTTAGGGGAGACAGATACGCAGTATTTT
>.|once|TRBV28|TRBJ1-2
CASSLSTGTVNYGYTF
TGTGCCAGCAGTTTATCTACCGGGACCGTAAACTATGGCTACACCTTC
>.|many|TRBV29-1|TRBJ2-3
CSVARTSTDTQYF
TGCAGCGTTGCCAGAACTAGCACAGATACGCAGTATTTT
>.|.|TRBV6-1|TRBJ2-5
CASSEYEDRGGQYF
TGTGCCAGCAGTGAGTATGAGGATAGAGGCGGCCAGTACTTC
>TRBD2|.|TRBV5-6|TRBJ2-7
CASSPRTQLAASSYEQYF
TGTGCCAGCAGCCCGCGGACGCAACTAGCGGCCAGCTCCTACGAGCAGTACTTC
>.|.|TRBV5-1|TRBJ1-4
CASSWNGQGDEKLFF
TGCGCCAGCAGCTGGAACGGACAAGGGGATGAAAAACTGTTTTTT
>.|.|TRBV6-4|TRBJ1-2
CASLFETPLYGYTF
TGTGCCAGCCTTTTCGAGACACCTCTCTATGGCTACACCTTC
>TRBD1|.|TRBV19|TRBJ2-4
CASSTSEGATDIQYF
TGTGCCAGTAGTACCTCTGAGGGGGCGACGGACATTCAGTACTTC
>.|few|TRBV2|TRBJ2-7
CASRLSSGSSYEQYF
TGTGCCAGCAGACTCTCGTCGGGGAGCTCCTACGAGCAGTACTTC
>TRBD1|.|TRBV5-4|TRBJ1-2
CASSFSTGAGGYTF
TGTGCCAGCAGCTTTTCTACAGGGGCAGGGGGCTACACCTTC
>.|.|TRBV28|TRBJ1-2
CASSSLGRARANYGYTF
TGTGCCAGCAGTTCACTTGGACGGGCTAGGGCTAACTATGGCTACACCTTC
>.|.|TRBV6-1|TRBJ1-5
CASSRRDGFNQPQHF
TGTGCCAGCAGTAGAAGAGACGGATTCAATCAGCCCCAGCATTTT
>.|once|TRBV10-3|TRBJ2-7
CAISERDASRSEQYF
TGTGCCATCAGTGAACGGGACGCCTCCCGTTCCGAGCAGTACTTC
>.|.|TRBV5-5|TRBJ1-3
CASSFSLFSRNTIYF
TGTGCCAGCAGCTTTTCCCTTTTTAGCCGAAACACCATATATTTT
>.|.|TRBV2|TRBJ2-1
CASPAGSSPYNEQFF
TGTGCCAGCCCGGCCGGTAGCTCCCCGTACAATGAGCAGTTCTTC